The T cell receptor beta chain described here comes from a study of brain T cells in children with intractable seizures (dated by TCRdb to 2020 to 2023). In the study overall: A NanoString immunology panel was first used to screen resected brain tissue from 40 to 55 pediatric epilepsy surgery cases for immune gene transcripts. Of the roughly twelve selected surgery cases, pre-surgery blood was also sequenced for eight, so four had brain tissue only.

Study-level results and caveats: Because sequencing depth differed between pre- and post-surgery blood, the absence of clones from the pre-surgery sample may reflect undersampling. The patients' HCMV serostatus was not known, and viral specificity was inferred solely from CDR3 sequence similarity.

Points on this clone: Its antigen is currently not known. No much larger clonotype is one base removed from it; base qualities were not supplied.

Sample time point, as interpreted from the label and publication: blood from clinic visit 5 months post-surgery; TSC patient then seizure free. Surgery cases with the highest brain T cell transcript signatures were selected for TCR beta chain sequencing of brain tissue and, where available, blood. Before surgery, the patients had been given at least one anti-epileptic drug. TCR-sequenced patients were children with drug-resistant epilepsy due to tuberous sclerosis complex, focal cortical dysplasia, Rasmussen encephalitis or hemimegalencephaly. Bulk genomic DNA was extracted from unsorted brain tissue and whole blood with the Monarch genomic DNA purification kit. The immunoSEQ assay was applied to genomic DNA to generate the TCR beta chain sequences. Concerning the study's data processing: CDR3 sequences that did not begin with the conserved framework cysteine at position 104 were removed by hand. To get clonality, the normalized Shannon's Diversity Index was subtracted from one, giving values from 0 (maximal diversity) to 1 (oligoclonal). Differences in the frequency of the same CDR3 between samples, such as brain versus blood, were assessed with chi-squared comparison-of-proportions tests. Public clonotypes were identified through searches of immuneACCESS, and similarity to known antiviral clonotypes was evaluated with the VDJdb browser. Drawn from immuneACCESS, this table holds only the in-frame rearrangements with V and J called that TCRdb kept. Clones are partly lost; checked studies trace under half to an unresolved V gene and leave the rest unexplained. V and J calls and clone size are as listed in that table; D and trimming were resolved from the DNA. The sample data list 300,000 to 400,000 clones, and roughly 92% of these were observed just once. Together, the top ten hold 5.7% of the sample.

Sample: peripheral blood, taken 4 to 6 months after surgery. This sequence was found in a boy under three years old with tuberous sclerosis and intractable seizures.

The DNA sequence follows: TGTGCCAGCGCCTCGATGGGCCGGAACACTGAAGCTTTCTTT. The translation is CASASMGRNTEAFF. Recombination linked TRBV28 to TRBJ1-1, with no D gene named confidently. From the germline V gene, CDR1 is MDHEN and CDR2 is SYDVKM. The CDR3 holds 14 amino acids from the cysteine to the phenylalanine. Only the CDR3 DNA stays, 42 bases, in frame from base 1. V drops 8 bases and J drops 1 base, leaving 14 bases in between.